The rows below give T cell receptor beta chains drawn from one sample of a study of blood T cell repertoires in COVID-19. Sequenced by immunoSEQ multiplex PCR; TCRdb stores in-frame clones only, minus some. The profile covers under 200,000 clones, with about 80% appearing a single time and around 7% taken by the ten largest. The sequencing input was peripheral blood. All receptors derive from a man in his 70s with active or convalescent COVID-19. Each CDR3 is given with its conserved first and last residue.

V gene	CDR3 protein
TRBV7-9	CASSRDREWQPQHF
TRBV9	CASSVAGSYNEQFF
TRBV5-1	CASSIAGTALNEQFF
TRBV7-2	CASSFSRSSTEAFF
TRBV5-1	CASSYLSGGAGSNTGELFF
TRBV6-6	CASSGNQGALHGYTF
TRBV5-1	CASSYPREAGGYTF
TRBV18	CASSPPTGGYGNTIYF
TRBV6-6	CASIGQGVTEAFF
TRBV7-9	CASSAVGTGDYGYTF
TRBV7-6	CASSRGDRSSYEQYF
TRBV2	CASSAPADRDLMNTEAFF
TRBV6-5	CASSYQTQGLYREAFF
TRBV4-1	CASSQEFKRRTNTGELFF
TRBV6-5	CASSYSSRGQGVEQFF
TRBV6-5	CATGARGLYGYTF
TRBV7-2	CASSLAGSGNEQFF
TRBV6-5	CASSREEGFYGYTF
TRBV19	CASSIGQRPNEKLFF
TRBV7-9	CASSQDRVTGELFF
TRBV10-3	CAISMTAPTEAFF
TRBV19	CASGEIAGQYF
TRBV28	CASSLSVGLRLAKNIQYF
TRBV6-5	CASSYSGGYGYTF
TRBV10-1	CASSESSGSQFF
TRBV11-2	CASSLNNGGKTQYF
TRBV3-1/TRBV3-2	CASSQGRPGSYEQYF
TRBV3-1/TRBV3-2	CASSQDQGTGELFF
TRBV11-2	CASSLVSVGQRKNEQFF
TRBV4-1	CASSQNPLDTEAFF
TRBV3-1/TRBV3-2	CASSQGTDHYGYTF
TRBV7-2	CASSLGSRGAGSSYEQYF
TRBV7-2	CASSSPTEIISGNTIYF
TRBV5-5	CASSDLAGGPGDTQYF
TRBV25-1	CASSLAGTTYEQYF
TRBV7-9	CASSTSPLAKLETQYF
TRBV6-2/TRBV6-3	CASSYFGTSGSQSYNEQFF